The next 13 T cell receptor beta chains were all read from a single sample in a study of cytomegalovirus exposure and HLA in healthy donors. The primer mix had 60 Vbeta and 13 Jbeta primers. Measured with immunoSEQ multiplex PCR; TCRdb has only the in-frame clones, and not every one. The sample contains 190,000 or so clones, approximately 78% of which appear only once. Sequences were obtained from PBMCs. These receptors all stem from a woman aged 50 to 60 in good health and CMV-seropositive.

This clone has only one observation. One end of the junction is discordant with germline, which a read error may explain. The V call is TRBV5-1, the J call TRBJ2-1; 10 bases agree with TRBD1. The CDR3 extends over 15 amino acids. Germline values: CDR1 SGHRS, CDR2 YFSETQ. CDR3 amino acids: CASSYRQGAENEQLF. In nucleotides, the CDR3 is TGCGCCAGCAGCTATCGACAGGGGGCGGAAAATGAGCAGCTCTTC.

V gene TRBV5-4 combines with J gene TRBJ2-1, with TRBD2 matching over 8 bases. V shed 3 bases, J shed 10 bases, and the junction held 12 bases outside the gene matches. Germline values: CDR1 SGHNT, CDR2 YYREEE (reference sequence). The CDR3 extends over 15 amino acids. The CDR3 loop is CASSSGGGLGGEQFF. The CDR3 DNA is TGTGCCAGCAGCTCGGGAGGGGGGCTGGGGGGCGAGCAGTTCTTC.

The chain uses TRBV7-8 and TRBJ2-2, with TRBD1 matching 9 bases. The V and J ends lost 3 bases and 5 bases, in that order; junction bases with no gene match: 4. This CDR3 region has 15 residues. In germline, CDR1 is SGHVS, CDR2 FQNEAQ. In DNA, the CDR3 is TGTGCCAGCAGCTTCTGGACAGGGGAGACCGGGGAGCTGTTTTTT. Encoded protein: CASSFWTGETGELFF. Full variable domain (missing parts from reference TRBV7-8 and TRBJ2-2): GAGVSQSPRYKVAKRGQDVALRCDPISGHVSLFWYQQALGQGPEFLTYFQNEAQLDKSGLPSDRFFAERPEGSVSTLKIQRTQQEDSAVYLCASSFWTGETGELFFGEGSRLTVL.

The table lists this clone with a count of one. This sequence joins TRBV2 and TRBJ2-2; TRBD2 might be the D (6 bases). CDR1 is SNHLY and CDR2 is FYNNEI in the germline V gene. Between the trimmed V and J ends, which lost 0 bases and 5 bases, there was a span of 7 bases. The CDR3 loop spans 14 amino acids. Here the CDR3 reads CASSEASGTGELFF. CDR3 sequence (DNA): TGTGCCAGCAGTGAAGCGAGCGGGACCGGGGAGCTGTTTTTT.

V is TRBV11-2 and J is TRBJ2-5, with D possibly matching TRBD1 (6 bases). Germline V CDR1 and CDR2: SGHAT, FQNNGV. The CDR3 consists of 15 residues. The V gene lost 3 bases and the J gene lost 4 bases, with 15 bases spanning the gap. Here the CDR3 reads CASSLFGGRGETQYF. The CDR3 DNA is TGTGCCAGCAGCTTGTTTGGGGGCCGGGGAGAGACCCAGTACTTC.

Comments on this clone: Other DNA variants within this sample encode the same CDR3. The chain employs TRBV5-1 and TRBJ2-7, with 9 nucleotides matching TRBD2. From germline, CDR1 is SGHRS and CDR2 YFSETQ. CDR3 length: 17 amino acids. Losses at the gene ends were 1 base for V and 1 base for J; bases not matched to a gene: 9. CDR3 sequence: CASSLRLAGDFSYEQYF. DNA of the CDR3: TGCGCCAGCAGCTTGAGATTAGCGGGAGATTTTTCCTACGAGCAGTACTTC.

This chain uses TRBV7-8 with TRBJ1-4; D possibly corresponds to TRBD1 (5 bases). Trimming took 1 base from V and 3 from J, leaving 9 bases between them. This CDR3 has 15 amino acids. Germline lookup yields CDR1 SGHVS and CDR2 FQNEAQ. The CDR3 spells CASSLGRVPNEKLFF. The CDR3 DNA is TGTGCCAGCAGCTTAGGCAGGGTCCCTAATGAAAAACTGTTTTTT.

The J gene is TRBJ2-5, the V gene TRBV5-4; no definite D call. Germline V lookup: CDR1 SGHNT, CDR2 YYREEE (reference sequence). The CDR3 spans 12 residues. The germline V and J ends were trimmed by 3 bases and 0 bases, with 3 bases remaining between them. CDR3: CASSYYQETQYF. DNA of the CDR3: TGTGCCAGCAGCTACTACCAAGAGACCCAGTACTTC.

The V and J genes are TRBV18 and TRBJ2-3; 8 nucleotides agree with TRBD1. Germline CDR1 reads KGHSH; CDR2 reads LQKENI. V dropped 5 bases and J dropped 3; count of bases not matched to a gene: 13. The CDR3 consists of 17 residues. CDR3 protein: CASSNRGRTGITDTQYF. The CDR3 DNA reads TGTGCCAGCTCAAACAGGGGTCGGACAGGGATAACAGATACGCAGTATTTT.

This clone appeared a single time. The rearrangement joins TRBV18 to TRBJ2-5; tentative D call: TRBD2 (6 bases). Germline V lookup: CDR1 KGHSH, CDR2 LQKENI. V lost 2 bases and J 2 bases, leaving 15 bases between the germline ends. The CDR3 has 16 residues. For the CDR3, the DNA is TGTGCCAGCTCACCAATGCTGGGACTCACTCAAGAGACCCAGTACTTC. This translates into CASSPMLGLTQETQYF.

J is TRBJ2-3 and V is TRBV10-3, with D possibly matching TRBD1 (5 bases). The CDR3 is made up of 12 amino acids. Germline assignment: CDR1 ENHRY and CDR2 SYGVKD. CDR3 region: CGTKGSTDTQYF. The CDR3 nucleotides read TGTGGTACTAAGGGGAGCACAGATACGCAGTATTTT.

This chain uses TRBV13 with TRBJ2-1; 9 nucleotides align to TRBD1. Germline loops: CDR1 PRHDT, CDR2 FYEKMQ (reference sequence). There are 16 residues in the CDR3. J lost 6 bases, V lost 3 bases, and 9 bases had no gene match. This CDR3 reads CASSFSVGQGSNEQFF. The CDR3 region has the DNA TGTGCCAGCAGCTTCTCGGTAGGACAGGGGAGCAATGAGCAGTTCTTC. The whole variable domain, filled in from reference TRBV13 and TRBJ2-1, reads AAGVIQSPRHLIKEKRETATLKCYPIPRHDTVYWYQQGPGQDPQFLISFYEKMQSDKGSIPDRFSAQQFSDYHSELNMSSLELGDSALYFCASSFSVGQGSNEQFFGPGTRLTVL.

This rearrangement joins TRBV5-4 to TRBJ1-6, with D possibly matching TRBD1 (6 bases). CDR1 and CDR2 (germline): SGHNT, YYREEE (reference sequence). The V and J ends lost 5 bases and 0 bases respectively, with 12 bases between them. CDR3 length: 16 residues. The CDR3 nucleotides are TGTGCCAGCAGTAGGGGGTTGAGCTCCTATAATTCACCCCTCCACTTT. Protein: CASSRGLSSYNSPLHF.